One sample yielded the 23 T cell receptor beta chains listed below, sequenced in a study of T cell repertoires in cytomegalovirus infection. Their antigens remain unidentified. From the reads, TCRdb called clonotypes with MiXCR, one entry per CDR3 protein. The table records 640,000 or so distinct CDR3 sequences, around 30% of them present only once. The specimen was cultured PBMCs, collected from culture after CMV antigen stimulation. Every receptor here comes from a human donor in good health (CMV status not recorded). Some clones in this sample may be carry-over from other donors' samples.

CDR3: CASSPGGSTSRYEQYF. In nucleotides, the CDR3 is TGTGCCAGCAGCCCAGGGGGTTCGACTAGCAGGTACGAGCAGTACTTC. This rearrangement joins TRBV7-9 to TRBJ2-7, with D perhaps being TRBD1 or TRBD2 (7 bases each). The V end was cut by 5 bases, the J end by 4 bases, with 21 bases between. CDR3 length: 16 amino acids. Per germline, CDR1 SEHNR and CDR2 FQNEAQ (reference sequence).

This sequence joins TRBV2 and TRBJ2-3; D is undetermined. The CDR3 sequence is 14 residues long. In germline, CDR1 is SNHLY, CDR2 FYNNEI. Trimming left V 4 bases short and J 2 bases short, with 10 bases between. The CDR3 loop reads CASSAGTFTDTQYF. The CDR3 DNA follows: TGTGCCAGCAGTGCGGGCACCTTCACAGATACGCAGTATTTT.

This chain links TRBV5-4 with TRBJ2-5; D is unclear. This CDR3 has 13 amino acids. CDR1 and CDR2 from the germline V gene are SGHNT and YYREEE (reference sequence). V dropped 0 bases and J dropped 3 bases, with 6 bases sitting between them. CDR3 amino acids: CASSLVSKETQYF. The DNA of the CDR3 is TGTGCCAGCAGCTTGGTCTCAAAAGAGACCCAGTACTTC.

This chain connects TRBV7-2 to TRBJ2-7; 7 nucleotides agree with TRBD2. Germline V gene lookup returns CDR1 SGHTA and CDR2 FQGNSA. V was clipped by 5 bases and J by 4 bases; unmatched bases: 14. The CDR3 runs to 16 residues. The CDR3 nucleotides read TGTGCCAGCAGCATAGGGGTGGGGCTAGCGGAATACGAGCAGTACTTC. This sequence encodes CASSIGVGLAEYEQYF.

The V call is TRBV6-2 or TRBV6-3, the J call TRBJ1-1; a weak D match, TRBD1 (6 bases). Trimming removed 3 bases at V and 2 bases at J, with 19 bases between. The V gene's germline CDR1 is MNHEY and CDR2 SVGEGT. The CDR3 loop spans 17 amino acids. For the CDR3, the DNA is TGTGCCAGCAGTTATATCGGAATTAGGGGGTTCAACACTGAAGCTTTCTTT. Amino acids: CASSYIGIRGFNTEAFF.

The chain joins TRBV20-1 to TRBJ2-1, with D possibly matching TRBD1 (6 bases). Looked up from germline, CDR1 is DFQATT and CDR2 is SNEGSKA (reference sequence). The germline V and J ends were trimmed by 5 bases and 15 bases, with 17 bases remaining between them. The length of the CDR3 is 11 residues. The CDR3 coding sequence is TGCAGTGCTGAGATAGGGGGATTAGGGTTCTTC. As protein: CSAEIGGLGFF.

This clonotype appeared a few times. The V call is TRBV2, the J call TRBJ1-4; D gene uncertain. This CDR3 contains 16 residues. Trimming stripped 6 bases from V and 6 bases from J, with 20 bases between. Germline CDR1 is SNHLY and CDR2 is FYNNEI. CDR3 in DNA: TGTGCCAGCAGGGGGTTAGGATCCCGGCGGTATGAAAAACTGTTTTTT. It translates to CASRGLGSRRYEKLFF.

CDR3 sequence: CASSAGRGEQYF. CDR3 sequence (DNA): TGTGCCAGCAGTGCCGGGAGAGGCGAGCAGTACTTC. This chain links TRBV27 with TRBJ2-7; tentative D call: TRBD2 (6 bases). The CDR3 covers 12 residues. Germline assignment: CDR1 MNHEY and CDR2 SMNVEV (reference sequence). The germline V and J ends were trimmed by 5 bases and 6 bases, with 11 bases remaining between them.

The chain employs TRBV20-1 and TRBJ2-3; D remains ambiguous. The CDR3 extends over 12 amino acids. Germline V gene data show CDR1 as DFQATT and CDR2 as SNEGSKA (reference sequence). Trimming took off 3 bases at V and 1 base at J, with 5 bases between the two ends. Written as DNA, the CDR3 is TGCAGTGCTAGCGACGGCACAGATACGCAGTATTTT. Translation gives CSASDGTDTQYF.

In its sample, this clonotype was seen a few times. V gene TRBV6-5 combines with J gene TRBJ2-5; 7 nucleotides agree with TRBD1. Per germline, CDR1 MNHEY and CDR2 SVGAGI. The CDR3 spans 14 residues. V lost 5 bases, J lost 3 bases, and 6 bases stayed unmatched. The CDR3 sequence: CASSHIGQEETQYF. The CDR3 bases are TGTGCCAGCAGTCACATAGGACAGGAAGAGACCCAGTACTTC.

This clonotype has more than one count but fewer than ten. The rearrangement joins TRBV11-2 to TRBJ2-1, with D uncertain. V was trimmed by 5 bases and J by 6 bases, leaving 11 bases between them. The CDR3 is 13 residues long. The V gene's germline CDR1 is SGHAT and CDR2 FQNNGV. The CDR3: CASSPPWGNEQFF. CDR3 in DNA: TGTGCCAGCAGCCCGCCCTGGGGCAATGAGCAGTTCTTC.

This clonotype has only a few counts. The chain joins TRBV6-5 to TRBJ2-7, with D possibly TRBD1 on 5 matching bases. Per germline, CDR1 MNHEY and CDR2 SVGAGI. CDR3 length: 14 amino acids. Trimming left V 7 bases short and J 3 bases short, with 16 bases between. CDR3: CASNPSRVNYEQYF. The CDR3 DNA is TGTGCCAGCAATCCTTCCAGGGTGAACTACGAGCAGTACTTC.

The chain employs TRBV12-3 or TRBV12-4 and TRBJ2-4; TRBD2 agrees at 11 bases. The CDR3 is made up of 15 amino acids. J gave up 10 bases and V 5 bases, and 10 bases lay outside the gene matches. CDR3 bases: TGTGCCAGCAGTACTAGCGGGAGTTATAGAAATATTCAGTACTTC. It specifies CASSTSGSYRNIQYF.

The chain employs TRBV4-1 and TRBJ1-5, with a tentative D call TRBD1 (6 bases). V gave up 4 bases and J gave up 4 bases, with 11 bases separating them. The CDR3 runs 14 residues. Germline V lookup: CDR1 MGHRA, CDR2 YSYEKL. The CDR3: CASSRTDRNQPQHF. CDR3 sequence (DNA): TGCGCCAGCAGCCGAACCGACAGGAATCAGCCCCAGCATTTT.

Note on this clonotype: At one end, the junction sequence differs from germline, possibly due to a read error. The rearrangement links TRBV4-3 to TRBJ2-5; the D gene could be TRBD1 or TRBD2 (5 bases each). Per germline, CDR1 LGHNA and CDR2 YSLEER. This CDR3 is built from 16 residues. CDR3 sequence (DNA): TGCGCCAGCAGCCAAGGACACCGAGGGGCTTTAGAGACCCGGAACTTC. Its protein product is CASSQGHRGALETRNF.

This rearrangement joins TRBV12-3 or TRBV12-4 to TRBJ2-7; tentatively, D is TRBD2 (6 bases). The V end lost 5 bases, the J end lost 3 bases, and 14 bases lay between the germline ends. This CDR3 comprises 14 residues. The CDR3 reads CASSNGLEGYEQYF. The CDR3 DNA sequence: TGTGCCAGCAGTAACGGTTTGGAGGGCTACGAGCAGTACTTC.

The sample holds one count of this clonotype. V usage is TRBV6-5 and J usage is TRBJ1-1; D unclear. Germline CDR1 MNHEY, CDR2 SVGAGI. CDR3 length: 14 amino acids. The V end lost 6 bases, the J end lost 3 bases, and 14 bases lay between the germline ends. CDR3 loop: CASRGFHGDTEAFF. For the CDR3, the DNA is TGTGCCAGCAGGGGCTTCCACGGGGACACTGAAGCTTTCTTT.

This clonotype was seen at least ten times. This chain uses TRBV7-9 with TRBJ2-3; D gene ambiguous. Germline-derived CDR1 and CDR2 are SEHNR and FQNEAQ (reference sequence). The CDR3 has 13 residues. V was cut by 4 bases and J by 1 base, with 6 bases left in between. The DNA for the CDR3 is TGTGCCAGCAGCTCTTTGGGCACAGATACGCAGTATTTT. Amino acids: CASSSLGTDTQYF.

This clonotype was counted only a few times. The J gene is TRBJ2-3, the V gene TRBV12-3 or TRBV12-4, with 13 bases that match TRBD2. CDR3 size: 16 residues. With 6 bases clipped from V and 1 base from J, the junction kept 4 bases outside the gene matches. The CDR3 DNA follows: TGTGCCAGCAGCGGCGGACTAGCGGGAGGCACAGATACGCAGTATTTT. Encoded protein: CASSGGLAGGTDTQYF.

Details on this clonotype: The junction differs from germline at one of its ends, possibly a read error. The V gene is TRBV7-6, the J gene TRBJ2-7; tentatively, D is TRBD2 (6 bases). The germline CDR1 and CDR2 sequences are SGHVS and FNYEAQ. The CDR3 sequence is 14 residues long. CDR3 sequence: CATKRGGGCYDQYF. In DNA, the CDR3 is TGTGCCACCAAGCGTGGGGGAGGCTGCTACGATCAGTACTTC.

CDR3 region: CASSLDAGTSGTDTQYF. CDR3 bases: TGTGCCAGCAGCTTAGATGCCGGGACTAGCGGTACAGATACGCAGTATTTT. The V and J genes are TRBV11-2 and TRBJ2-3; 11 bases fit TRBD2. Germline values: CDR1 SGHAT, CDR2 FQNNGV. The CDR3 loop spans 17 amino acids. The V segment lost 0 bases and the J segment 3 bases; nucleotides outside the gene matches: 5. Full variable domain (remainder filled in from reference TRBV11-2 and TRBJ2-3): EAGVAQSPRYKIIEKRQSVAFWCNPISGHATLYWYQQILGQGPKLLIQFQNNGVVDDSQLPKDRFSAERLKGVDSTLKIQPAKLEDSAVYLCASSLDAGTSGTDTQYFGPGTRLTVL.

Of note for this clonotype: Germline and junction disagree at one end, which may indicate a read error. V gene TRBV5-3 combines with J gene TRBJ1-2; 8 bases line up with TRBD1. TRBV5-3 is an ORF, with its function uncertain. This CDR3 comprises 13 residues. CDR3 coding DNA: TGTGCCAGCAGCTTCCAGGGGGCTAATGGCTACACCTTC. Protein sequence: CASSFQGANGYTF.

This sequence joins TRBV18 and TRBJ2-7; D unclear. This CDR3 region has 14 residues. Trimming took 1 base from V and 6 from J, leaving 13 bases between them. From germline, CDR1 is KGHSH and CDR2 LQKENI. The CDR3 sequence: CASSPRTQTSEQYF. In DNA, the CDR3 is TGTGCCAGCTCACCACGGACCCAGACCTCCGAGCAGTACTTC.